Shown below are 21 T cell receptor beta chains from a single sample sequenced in a study of T-cell memory formation after mild COVID-19. TCRdb reprocessed the 5' RACE reads via MiXCR and lists one record per CDR3 protein. There are some 410,000 distinct CDR3 sequences in the sample; about a quarter occur only once, and roughly 13% lies in the top ten. Sequenced input: PBMCs or a T cell subset sorted from them (not recorded which). The source is an adult woman who had mild COVID-19 (a few samples of this study predate the infection). Cell type and time point are not known.

This sequence joins TRBV4-1 and TRBJ1-1; D is perhaps TRBD1 (6 bases). Trimming shortened V by 0 bases and J by 12 bases, and 11 bases separated the two germline ends. CDR3 size: 12 residues. Germline lookup yields CDR1 MGHRA and CDR2 YSYEKL. The CDR3 region is CASSQDWTEPFF. DNA for the CDR3: TGCGCCAGCAGCCAAGATTGGACAGAACCTTTCTTT.

This sequence joins TRBV29-1 and TRBJ1-1; possible D gene TRBD1, 6 bases. Trimming pared 7 bases from V and 6 bases from J, leaving 9 bases between. The CDR3 consists of 10 residues. The V gene's germline CDR1 is SQVTM and CDR2 ANQGSEA. Here the CDR3 reads CSGRTAEAFF. The DNA of the CDR3 is TGCAGCGGTAGGACAGCTGAAGCTTTCTTT.

This clonotype was counted many times. The CDR3 DNA follows: TGCGCCAGCAGCTTGGAGACAAACGAGCAGTACTTC. This gives the protein CASSLETNEQYF. The V and J genes are TRBV5-1 and TRBJ2-7, with D hard to call. The V gene's germline CDR1 is SGHRS and CDR2 YFSETQ. Deletions cut 0 bases from V and 5 bases from J, with 6 bases between. This CDR3 contains 12 residues.

The chain combines TRBV27 with TRBJ2-7; 9 nucleotides line up with TRBD2. This CDR3 comprises 15 residues. CDR1 and CDR2 from the germline V gene are MNHEY and SMNVEV (reference sequence). The trim removed 5 bases at V and 4 bases at J, leaving 9 bases unmatched. The DNA of the CDR3 is TGTGCCAGCAGTACCCTTGCGGGAGGGCGATACGAGCAGTACTTC. Its translation is CASSTLAGGRYEQYF.

V is TRBV4-1 and J is TRBJ1-1; 9 bases are shared with TRBD1. V dropped 4 bases and J dropped 1; count of bases not matched to a gene: 7. The CDR3 totals 16 residues. Germline assignment: CDR1 MGHRA and CDR2 YSYEKL. The CDR3, as DNA: TGCGCCAGCAGCCCCCAGCCGACAGGGGGGAACACTGAAGCTTTCTTT. Residues: CASSPQPTGGNTEAFF.

The CDR3 DNA follows: TGCGCCAGCAGCTTGGAGGGGGGCCGATGGAACTACGAGCAGTACTTC. Residues: CASSLEGGRWNYEQYF. This chain links TRBV5-1 with TRBJ2-7; D might be TRBD1 or TRBD2, each matching 6 bases. Germline assignment: CDR1 SGHRS and CDR2 YFSETQ. Trimming shortened V by 0 bases and J by 3 bases, and 16 bases separated the two germline ends. This CDR3 comprises 16 residues. Using reference TRBV5-1 and TRBJ2-7 for the parts outside the CDR3, the full variable domain is KAGVTQTPRYLIKTRGQQVTLSCSPISGHRSVSWYQQTPGQGLQFLFEYFSETQRNKGNFPGRFSGRQFSNSRSEMNVSTLELGDSALYLCASSLEGGRWNYEQYFGPGTRLTVT.

The genes are TRBV19 and TRBJ1-1; a weak D match, TRBD1 (5 bases). CDR1 is LNHDA and CDR2 is SQIVND in the germline V gene (reference sequence). The V and J ends lost 1 base and 0 bases respectively, with 21 bases between them. This CDR3 region has 19 residues. The CDR3 nucleotides read TGTGCCAGTAGTATAGTAGGGGAGGGCCGATCGTCCTTGAACACTGAAGCTTTCTTT. Encoded protein: CASSIVGEGRSSLNTEAFF.

The V and J genes are TRBV18 and TRBJ2-6, with TRBD2 matching 7 bases. Germline CDR1 and CDR2: KGHSH and LQKENI. The CDR3 covers 15 residues. The V segment lost 0 bases and the J segment 9 bases; nucleotides outside the gene matches: 5. CDR3 sequence: CASSPPWGEGNVLTF. In DNA form, the CDR3 reads TGTGCCAGCTCACCACCGTGGGGGGAGGGCAACGTCCTGACTTTC.

CDR3 nucleotide sequence: TGTGCCAGCAGCACCGTGACACTGTACACCGGGGAGCTGTTTTTT. Translation: CASSTVTLYTGELFF. The J gene is TRBJ2-2, the V gene TRBV11-2; D is unclear. CDR3 length equals 15 residues. The V gene lost 5 bases and the J gene lost 3 bases, with 13 bases spanning the gap. Germline assignment: CDR1 SGHAT and CDR2 FQNNGV.

The V gene is TRBV7-2, the J gene TRBJ2-5; D might be TRBD1 (5 bases). This CDR3 has 13 amino acids. Trimming took off 7 bases at V and 5 bases at J, with 14 bases between the two ends. Germline V gene sequence: CDR1 SGHTA, CDR2 FQGNSA. The CDR3 spells CASTEGVRETQYF. For the CDR3, the DNA is TGTGCCAGCACTGAAGGGGTACGGGAGACCCAGTACTTC.

This rearrangement joins TRBV28 to TRBJ1-6; D gene uncertain. V dropped 3 bases and J dropped 3 bases, with 15 bases sitting between them. Germline assignment: CDR1 MDHEN and CDR2 SYDVKM. The length of the CDR3 is 17 residues. In DNA, the CDR3 is TGTGCCAGCAGTTTTGTCCCGAGGTGGGACTATAATTCACCCCTCCACTTT. It encodes CASSFVPRWDYNSPLHF.

The rearrangement uses TRBV4-1 and TRBJ2-2, with a tentative D call TRBD1 (6 bases). With 7 bases removed from V and 0 bases from J, the gap between germline ends came to 12 bases. This CDR3 is built from 15 residues. Germline V gives CDR1 MGHRA, CDR2 YSYEKL. For the CDR3, the DNA is TGCGCCAGCAAGTCAGGGGCCCCGAACACCGGGGAGCTGTTTTTT. Translation gives CASKSGAPNTGELFF.

The chain joins TRBV6-4 to TRBJ2-3, with 10 bases fitting TRBD1. The V and J ends lost 2 bases and 4 bases, in that order; junction bases with no gene match: 0. This CDR3 is 14 amino acids long. Germline CDR1 MRHNA, CDR2 SNTAGT. The CDR3: CASSDGTGADTQYF. The CDR3, as DNA: TGTGCCAGCAGTGACGGGACAGGGGCAGATACGCAGTATTTT.

As for this clonotype: A clone one base away is much larger, so this may be a read error. The chain combines TRBV12-3 or TRBV12-4 with TRBJ2-1, with D unresolved. The CDR3 is 10 residues long. V was trimmed by 5 bases and J by 8 bases, leaving 4 bases between them. The CDR3 DNA sequence: TGTGCCAGCAGTGACTATGAGCAGTTCTTC. Translating it yields CASSDYEQFF.

The V call is TRBV5-6, the J call TRBJ2-3, with 9 bases matching TRBD1. Looked up from germline, CDR1 is SGHDT and CDR2 is YYEEEE. The CDR3 loop spans 15 amino acids. Unmatched junction bases numbered 3, after V lost 2 bases and J lost 2 bases. The CDR3 nucleotides are TGTGCCAGCAGCTTATGGGACAGGGACACAGATACGCAGTATTTT. Protein product: CASSLWDRDTDTQYF.

The genes are TRBV20-1 and TRBJ1-5, with D tentatively TRBD1 (5 bases). CDR1 and CDR2 (germline): DFQATT, SNEGSKA (reference sequence). V shed 1 base and J shed 5 bases, with 12 bases lying between them. The CDR3 consists of 14 residues. CDR3 amino acids: CSARVGGEHQPQHF. Written as DNA, the CDR3 is TGCAGTGCTAGAGTCGGGGGGGAGCATCAGCCCCAGCATTTT.

The J gene is TRBJ1-1, the V gene TRBV7-9; D perhaps matches TRBD1 (5 bases). Germline V gene data show CDR1 as SEHNR and CDR2 as FQNEAQ (reference sequence). CDR3 length equals 14 residues. Trimming took 1 base from V and 2 from J, leaving 8 bases between them. The CDR3 protein is CASSLDQGNTEAFF. The DNA for the CDR3 is TGTGCCAGCAGCTTAGATCAGGGAAACACTGAAGCTTTCTTT.

The chain joins TRBV5-1 to TRBJ1-1, with D hard to call. Trimming took off 4 bases at V and 6 bases at J, with 10 bases between the two ends. The CDR3 has 12 amino acids. CDR1 and CDR2 from the germline V gene are SGHRS and YFSETQ. This CDR3 reads CASSNRAAEAFF. CDR3 bases: TGCGCCAGCAGCAATAGGGCGGCTGAAGCTTTCTTT.

V is TRBV5-1 and J is TRBJ2-1; 7 bases fit TRBD2. Germline V gives CDR1 SGHRS, CDR2 YFSETQ. Losses at the gene ends were 0 bases for V and 6 bases for J; bases not matched to a gene: 12. The CDR3 is 17 residues long. The CDR3, as DNA: TGCGCCAGCAGCTTGGTCGGAATGAGGCTAGCGGCCAATGAGCAGTTCTTC. This codes for CASSLVGMRLAANEQFF.

This clonotype was counted only a few times. The V and J genes are TRBV12-3 or TRBV12-4 and TRBJ1-1; TRBD1 is a possible D gene (6 bases). The CDR3 length is 14 residues. The V gene lost 6 bases and the J gene lost 5 bases, with 16 bases spanning the gap. The CDR3 loop reads CASSTLGGLTEAFF. CDR3 bases: TGTGCCAGCAGCACGCTAGGGGGGTTAACTGAAGCTTTCTTT.

CDR3 in DNA: TGTGCCAGCAGTTCGGGGCCTTACAGAGAAGCTTTCTTT. It specifies CASSSGPYREAFF. The V gene is TRBV27, the J gene TRBJ1-1; D is perhaps TRBD1 (5 bases). The germline V gene has CDR1 MNHEY and CDR2 SMNVEV (reference sequence). This CDR3 is 13 amino acids long. V dropped 4 bases and J dropped 8 bases, with 14 bases sitting between them.